This T cell receptor (beta chain) is drawn from a study of PD-1 blockade in classical Hodgkin lymphoma. Study-level background: Patients were treated with nivolumab at 3 mg/kg, and this was given intravenously every 2 weeks.

A remark on this clone: Antigen unknown.

Relapses following autologous stem cell transplantation were seen in all patients, with brentuximab vedotin exposure varying. Whole-study findings and limits: It was among complete responders that baseline diversity resembled that of newly diagnosed patients. Prior therapy or disease activity may underlie the repertoire differences, whose causes remain undefined.

The protocol was immunoSEQ multiplex PCR, while the TCRdb copy is restricted to in-frame clones and leaves out a portion. The sample yields some 58,000 clones, around 89% seen once. With 8 bases removed from V and 3 bases from J, the gap between germline ends came to 10 bases. The CDR3 runs 13 residues. Germline assignment: CDR1 MNHEY and CDR2 SMNVEV (reference sequence). V gene TRBV27 combines with J gene TRBJ2-2; D is uncertain. The sequences come from peripheral blood mononuclear cells (PBMCs), collected before the second cycle of nivolumab. The source of this sequence is a human donor with classical Hodgkin lymphoma. CDR3 bases: TGTGCCAGCGCCGGCTTTTACACCGGGGAGCTGTTTTTT. It translates to CASAGFYTGELFF.